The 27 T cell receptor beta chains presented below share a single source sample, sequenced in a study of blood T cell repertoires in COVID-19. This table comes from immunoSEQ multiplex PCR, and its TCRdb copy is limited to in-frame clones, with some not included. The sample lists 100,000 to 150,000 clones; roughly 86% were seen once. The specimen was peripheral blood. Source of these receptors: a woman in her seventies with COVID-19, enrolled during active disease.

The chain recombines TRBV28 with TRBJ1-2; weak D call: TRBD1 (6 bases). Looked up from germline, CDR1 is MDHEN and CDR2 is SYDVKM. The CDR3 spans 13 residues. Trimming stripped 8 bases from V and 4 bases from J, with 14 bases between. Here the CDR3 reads CASGGAFSYGYTF. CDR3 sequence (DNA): TGTGCCAGCGGGGGGGCTTTCAGCTATGGCTACACCTTC.

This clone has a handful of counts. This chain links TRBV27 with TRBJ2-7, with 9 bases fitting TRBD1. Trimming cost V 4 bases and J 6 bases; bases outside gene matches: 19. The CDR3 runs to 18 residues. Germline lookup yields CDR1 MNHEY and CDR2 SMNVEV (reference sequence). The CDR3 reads CASSSPIGTGKVSREQYF. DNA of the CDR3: TGTGCCAGCAGTTCGCCCATAGGGACAGGGAAGGTTTCACGCGAGCAGTACTTC.

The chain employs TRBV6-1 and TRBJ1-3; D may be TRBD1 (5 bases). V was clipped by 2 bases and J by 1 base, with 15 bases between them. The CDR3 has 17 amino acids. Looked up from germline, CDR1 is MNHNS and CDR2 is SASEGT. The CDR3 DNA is TGTGCCAGCAGTGAAAACTGGACACTAAGATCTGGAAACACCATATATTTT. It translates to CASSENWTLRSGNTIYF.

The CDR3 DNA sequence: TGTGCCAGCAGCTTTAGGTCGGCACAGGGTGGAAACACCATATATTTT. Amino acid sequence: CASSFRSAQGGNTIYF. This rearrangement joins TRBV5-6 to TRBJ1-3, with D possibly TRBD1 on 6 matching bases. CDR1 is SGHDT and CDR2 is YYEEEE in the germline V gene. The CDR3 length is 16 residues. The V gene lost 2 bases and the J gene lost 3 bases, with 15 bases spanning the gap.

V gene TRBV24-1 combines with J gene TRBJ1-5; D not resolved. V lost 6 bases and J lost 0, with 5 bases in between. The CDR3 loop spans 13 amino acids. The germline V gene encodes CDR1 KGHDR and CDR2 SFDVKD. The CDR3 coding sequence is TGTGCCACCAGTTTAAATAGCAATCAGCCCCAGCATTTT. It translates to CATSLNSNQPQHF.

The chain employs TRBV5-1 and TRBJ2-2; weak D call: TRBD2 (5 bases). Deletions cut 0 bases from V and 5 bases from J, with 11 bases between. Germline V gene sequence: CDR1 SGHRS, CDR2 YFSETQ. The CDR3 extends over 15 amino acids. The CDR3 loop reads CASSLGAVATGELFF. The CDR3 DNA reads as TGCGCCAGCAGCTTGGGGGCCGTAGCGACCGGGGAGCTGTTTTTT.

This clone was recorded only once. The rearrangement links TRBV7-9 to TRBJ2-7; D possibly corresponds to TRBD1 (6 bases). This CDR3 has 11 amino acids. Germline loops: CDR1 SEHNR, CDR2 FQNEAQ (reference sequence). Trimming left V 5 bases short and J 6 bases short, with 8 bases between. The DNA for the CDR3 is TGTGCCAGCAGCGAGACAGGCGAGCAGTACTTC. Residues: CASSETGEQYF.

The CDR3 region has the DNA TGTGCCAGCAGCCCTGACAGGAGACAAGAGACCCAGTACTTC. Amino acids: CASSPDRRQETQYF. The rearrangement uses TRBV5-4 and TRBJ2-5; D is possibly TRBD1 (6 bases). Per the germline V gene, CDR1 is SGHNT and CDR2 is YYREEE (reference sequence). V lost 4 bases and J lost 2, with 12 bases in between. The CDR3 is made up of 14 amino acids.

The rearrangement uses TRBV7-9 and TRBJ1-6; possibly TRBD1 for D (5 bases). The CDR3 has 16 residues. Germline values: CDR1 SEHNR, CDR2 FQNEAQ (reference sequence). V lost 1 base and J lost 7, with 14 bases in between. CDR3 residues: CASSLGTGVGNSPLHF. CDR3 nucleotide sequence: TGTGCCAGCAGCTTAGGAACAGGAGTAGGGAATTCACCCCTCCACTTT.

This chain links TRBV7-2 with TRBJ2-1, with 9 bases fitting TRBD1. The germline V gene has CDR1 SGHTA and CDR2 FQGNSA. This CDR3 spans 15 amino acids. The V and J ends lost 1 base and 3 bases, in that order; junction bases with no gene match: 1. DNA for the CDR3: TGTGCCAGCAGCTTAGAGGGACAGGGCTACAATGAGCAGTTCTTC. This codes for CASSLEGQGYNEQFF.

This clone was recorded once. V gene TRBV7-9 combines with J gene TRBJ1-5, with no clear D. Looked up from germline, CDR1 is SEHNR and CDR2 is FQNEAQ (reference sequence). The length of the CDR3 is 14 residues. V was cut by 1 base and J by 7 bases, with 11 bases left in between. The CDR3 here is CASSLGGQPQPQHF. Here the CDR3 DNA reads TGTGCCAGCAGCTTAGGAGGCCAGCCCCAGCCCCAGCATTTT.

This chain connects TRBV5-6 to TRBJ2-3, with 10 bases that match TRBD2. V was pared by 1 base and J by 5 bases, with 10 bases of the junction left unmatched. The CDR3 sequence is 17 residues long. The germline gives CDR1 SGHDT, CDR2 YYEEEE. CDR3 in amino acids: CASSLSQQRGGLDTQYF. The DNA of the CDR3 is TGTGCCAGCAGCTTGAGTCAGCAGCGGGGGGGCCTAGATACGCAGTATTTT.

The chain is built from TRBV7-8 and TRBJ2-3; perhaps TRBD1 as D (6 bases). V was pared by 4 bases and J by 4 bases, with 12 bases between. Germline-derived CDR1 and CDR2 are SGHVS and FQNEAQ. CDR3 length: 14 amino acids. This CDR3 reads CASSYDTGSDTQYF. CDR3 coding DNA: TGTGCCAGCAGCTACGACACAGGGTCAGATACGCAGTATTTT.

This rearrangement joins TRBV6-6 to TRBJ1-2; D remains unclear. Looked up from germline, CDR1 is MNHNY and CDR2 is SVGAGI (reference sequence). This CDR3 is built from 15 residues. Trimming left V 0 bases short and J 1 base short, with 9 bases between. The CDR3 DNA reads TGTGCCAGCAGTTACTCGACGACTGATAACTATGGCTACACCTTC. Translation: CASSYSTTDNYGYTF.

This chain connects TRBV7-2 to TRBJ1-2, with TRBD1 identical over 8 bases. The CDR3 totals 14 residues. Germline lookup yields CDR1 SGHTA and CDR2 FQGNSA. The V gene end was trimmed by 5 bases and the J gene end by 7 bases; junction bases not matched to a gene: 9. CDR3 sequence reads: CASSGRTGSFGYTF. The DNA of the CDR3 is TGTGCCAGCAGCGGAAGGACAGGGTCTTTTGGCTACACCTTC.

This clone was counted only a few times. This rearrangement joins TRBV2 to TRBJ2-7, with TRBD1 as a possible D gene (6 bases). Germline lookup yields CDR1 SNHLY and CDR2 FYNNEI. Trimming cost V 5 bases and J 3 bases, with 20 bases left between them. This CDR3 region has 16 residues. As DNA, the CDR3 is TGTGCCAGCAGTCTCAGGGGCCCATTTCCCGACTACGAGCAGTACTTC. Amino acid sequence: CASSLRGPFPDYEQYF.

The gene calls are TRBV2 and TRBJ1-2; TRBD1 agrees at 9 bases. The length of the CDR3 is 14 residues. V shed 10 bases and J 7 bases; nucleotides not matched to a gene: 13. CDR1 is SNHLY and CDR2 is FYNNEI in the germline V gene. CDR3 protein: CANLGTGWFAGYTF. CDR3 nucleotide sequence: TGTGCCAACCTAGGGACAGGGTGGTTCGCTGGCTACACCTTC.

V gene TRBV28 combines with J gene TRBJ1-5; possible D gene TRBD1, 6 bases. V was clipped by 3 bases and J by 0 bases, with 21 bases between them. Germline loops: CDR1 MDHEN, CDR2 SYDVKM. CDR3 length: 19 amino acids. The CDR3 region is CASSFGSGEGGYSNQPQHF. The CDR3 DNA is TGTGCCAGCAGTTTTGGGAGTGGGGAGGGGGGGTATAGCAATCAGCCCCAGCATTTT.

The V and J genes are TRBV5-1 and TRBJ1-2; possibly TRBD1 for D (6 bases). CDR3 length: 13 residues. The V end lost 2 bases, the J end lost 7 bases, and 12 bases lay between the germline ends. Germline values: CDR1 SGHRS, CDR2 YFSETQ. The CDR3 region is CASSLTGSSGYTF. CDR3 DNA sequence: TGCGCCAGCAGCTTAACAGGGTCTAGTGGCTACACCTTC.

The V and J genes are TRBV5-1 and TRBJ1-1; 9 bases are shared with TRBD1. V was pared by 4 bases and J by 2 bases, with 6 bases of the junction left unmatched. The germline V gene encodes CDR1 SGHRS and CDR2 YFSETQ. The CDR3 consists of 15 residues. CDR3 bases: TGCGCCAGCAGCAGTCCGGGACAGGGAAACACTGAAGCTTTCTTT. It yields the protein CASSSPGQGNTEAFF.

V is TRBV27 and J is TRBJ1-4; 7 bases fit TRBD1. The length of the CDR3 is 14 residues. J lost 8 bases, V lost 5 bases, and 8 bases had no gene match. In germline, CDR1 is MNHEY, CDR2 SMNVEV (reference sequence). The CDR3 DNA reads TGTGCCAGCAGTCGCACAGGGGTAGGGGAAAAACTGTTTTTT. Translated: CASSRTGVGEKLFF.

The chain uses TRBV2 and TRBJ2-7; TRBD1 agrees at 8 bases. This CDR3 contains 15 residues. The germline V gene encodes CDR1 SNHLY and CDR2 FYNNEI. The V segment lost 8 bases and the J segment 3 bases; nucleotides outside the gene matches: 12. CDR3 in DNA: TGTGCCAGCTCTGCCTCCGGGACAGGTTTCTACGAGCAGTACTTC. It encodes CASSASGTGFYEQYF.

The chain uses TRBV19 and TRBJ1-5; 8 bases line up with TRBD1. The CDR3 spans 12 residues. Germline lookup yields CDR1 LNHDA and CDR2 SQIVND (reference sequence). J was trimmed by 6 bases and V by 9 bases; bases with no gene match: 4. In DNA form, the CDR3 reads TGTGCCAGCGACAGGGGCGGTCAGCCCCAGCATTTT. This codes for CASDRGGQPQHF.

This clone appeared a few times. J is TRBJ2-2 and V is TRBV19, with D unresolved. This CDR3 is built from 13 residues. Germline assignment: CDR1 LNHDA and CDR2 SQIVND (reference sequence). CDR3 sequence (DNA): TGTGCTGGAGCAAACCCGAACACCGGGGAGCTGTTTTTT. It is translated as CAGANPNTGELFF. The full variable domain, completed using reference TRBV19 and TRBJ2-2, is DGGITQSPKYLFRKEGQNVTLSCEQNLNHDAMYWYRQDPGQGLRLIYYSQIVNDFQKGDIAEGYSVSREKKESFPLTVTSAQKNPTAFYLCAGANPNTGELFFGEGSRLTVL.

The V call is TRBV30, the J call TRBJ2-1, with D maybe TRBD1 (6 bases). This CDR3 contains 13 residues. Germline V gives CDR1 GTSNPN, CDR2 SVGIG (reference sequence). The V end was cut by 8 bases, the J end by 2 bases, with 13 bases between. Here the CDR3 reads CASGQQAYNEQFF. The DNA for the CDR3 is TGTGCCAGTGGACAGCAAGCCTACAATGAGCAGTTCTTC.

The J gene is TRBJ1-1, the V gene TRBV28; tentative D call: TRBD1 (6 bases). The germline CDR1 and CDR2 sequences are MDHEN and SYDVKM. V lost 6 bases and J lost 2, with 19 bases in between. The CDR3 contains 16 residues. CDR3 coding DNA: TGTGCCAGCAGGTCCGGTACAGGGTGGAGAAACACTGAAGCTTTCTTT. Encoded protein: CASRSGTGWRNTEAFF.

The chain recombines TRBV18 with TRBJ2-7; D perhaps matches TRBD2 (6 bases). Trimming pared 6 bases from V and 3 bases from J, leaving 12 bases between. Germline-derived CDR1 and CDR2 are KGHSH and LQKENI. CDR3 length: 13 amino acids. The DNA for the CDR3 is TGTGCCAGCTCCGTTTGGCGGGACTACGAGCAGTACTTC. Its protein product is CASSVWRDYEQYF.